Here is one T cell receptor beta chain with its context. The target antigen is unknown. This specimen comes from a study of blood T cells in healthy people across ages. Overall study results and limits: Nothing was known about donor CMV status, and this possibly confounded expanded clonotype changes.

With a J-beta primer mix and a sample-barcoded 5' primer, a second PCR ran about 7 to 11 cycles. Template switching added a 12-random-nucleotide identifier to every cDNA molecule. TCRdb itself ran the 5' RACE reads through MiXCR, one entry per CDR3 protein. The sample records 1.5 million to 2 million distinct CDR3 sequences, roughly 49% being singletons. The junction had 4 bases not matched to a gene; V was cut back by 0 bases and J by 1 base. This CDR3 spans 18 amino acids. The germline V gene has CDR1 SGHRS and CDR2 YFSETQ. The V gene is TRBV5-1, the J gene TRBJ2-3; 14 bases fit TRBD2. The sequenced material came from blood. The source of this sequence is a middle-aged woman in good health. Here the CDR3 reads CASSLVTSGGAGTDTQYF. For the CDR3, the DNA is TGCGCCAGCAGCTTGGTGACTAGCGGGGGGGCTGGCACAGATACGCAGTATTTT. Using reference TRBV5-1 and TRBJ2-3 for the parts outside the CDR3, the full variable domain is KAGVTQTPRYLIKTRGQQVTLSCSPISGHRSVSWYQQTPGQGLQFLFEYFSETQRNKGNFPGRFSGRQFSNSRSEMNVSTLELGDSALYLCASSLVTSGGAGTDTQYFGPGTRLTVL.